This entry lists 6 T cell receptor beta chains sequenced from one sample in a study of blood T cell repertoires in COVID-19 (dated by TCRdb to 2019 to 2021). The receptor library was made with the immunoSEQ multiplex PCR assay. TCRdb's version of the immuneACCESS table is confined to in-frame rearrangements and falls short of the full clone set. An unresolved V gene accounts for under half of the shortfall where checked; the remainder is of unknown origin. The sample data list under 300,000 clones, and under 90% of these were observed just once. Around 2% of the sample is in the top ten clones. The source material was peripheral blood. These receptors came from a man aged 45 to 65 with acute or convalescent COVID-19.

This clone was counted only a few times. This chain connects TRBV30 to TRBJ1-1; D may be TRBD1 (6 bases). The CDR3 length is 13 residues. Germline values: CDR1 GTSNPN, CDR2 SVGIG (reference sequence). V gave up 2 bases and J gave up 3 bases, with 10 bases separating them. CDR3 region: CAWSRGSYTEAFF. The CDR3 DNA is TGTGCCTGGAGTAGGGGGTCCTACACTGAAGCTTTCTTT.

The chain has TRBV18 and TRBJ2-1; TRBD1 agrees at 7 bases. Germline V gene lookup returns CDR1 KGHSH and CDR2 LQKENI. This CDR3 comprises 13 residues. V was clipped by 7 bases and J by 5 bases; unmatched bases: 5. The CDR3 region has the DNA TGTGCCAGCTACGGACAGGCGGACAATGAGCAGTTCTTC. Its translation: CASYGQADNEQFF.

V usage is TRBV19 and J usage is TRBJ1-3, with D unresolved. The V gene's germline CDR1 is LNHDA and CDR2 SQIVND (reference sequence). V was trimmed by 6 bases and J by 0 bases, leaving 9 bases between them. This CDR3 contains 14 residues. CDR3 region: CASRSRLSGNTIYF. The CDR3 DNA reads TGTGCCAGTAGAAGCAGGCTCTCTGGAAACACCATATATTTT.

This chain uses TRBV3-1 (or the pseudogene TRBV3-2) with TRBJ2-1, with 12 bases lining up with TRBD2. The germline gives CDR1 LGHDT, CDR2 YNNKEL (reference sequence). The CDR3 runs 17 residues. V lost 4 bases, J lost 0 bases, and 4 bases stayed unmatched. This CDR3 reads CASSPLAGGSSYNEQFF. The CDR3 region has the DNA TGTGCCAGCAGCCCCCTAGCGGGGGGGAGCTCCTACAATGAGCAGTTCTTC.

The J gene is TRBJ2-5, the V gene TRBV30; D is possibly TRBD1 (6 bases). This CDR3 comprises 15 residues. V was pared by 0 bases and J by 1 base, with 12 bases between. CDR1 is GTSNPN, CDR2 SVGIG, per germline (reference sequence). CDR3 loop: CAWSVTGHLQETQYF. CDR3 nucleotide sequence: TGTGCCTGGAGTGTAACGGGACACCTCCAAGAGACCCAGTACTTC. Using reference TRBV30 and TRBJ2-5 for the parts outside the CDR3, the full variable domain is SQTIHQWPATLVQPVGSPLSLECTVEGTSNPNLYWYRQAAGRGLQLLFYSVGIGQISSEVPQNLSASRPQDRQFILSSKKLLLSDSGFYLCAWSVTGHLQETQYFGPGTRLLVL.

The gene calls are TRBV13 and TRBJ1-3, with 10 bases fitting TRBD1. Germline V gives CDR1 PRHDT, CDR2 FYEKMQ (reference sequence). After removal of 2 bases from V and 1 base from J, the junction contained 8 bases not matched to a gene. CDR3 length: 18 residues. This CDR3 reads CASSLYEGQGKSGNTIYF. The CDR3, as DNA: TGTGCCAGCAGCTTATACGAGGGACAGGGGAAATCTGGAAACACCATATATTTT. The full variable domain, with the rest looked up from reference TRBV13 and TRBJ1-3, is AAGVIQSPRHLIKEKRETATLKCYPIPRHDTVYWYQQGPGQDPQFLISFYEKMQSDKGSIPDRFSAQQFSDYHSELNMSSLELGDSALYFCASSLYEGQGKSGNTIYFGEGSWLTVV.